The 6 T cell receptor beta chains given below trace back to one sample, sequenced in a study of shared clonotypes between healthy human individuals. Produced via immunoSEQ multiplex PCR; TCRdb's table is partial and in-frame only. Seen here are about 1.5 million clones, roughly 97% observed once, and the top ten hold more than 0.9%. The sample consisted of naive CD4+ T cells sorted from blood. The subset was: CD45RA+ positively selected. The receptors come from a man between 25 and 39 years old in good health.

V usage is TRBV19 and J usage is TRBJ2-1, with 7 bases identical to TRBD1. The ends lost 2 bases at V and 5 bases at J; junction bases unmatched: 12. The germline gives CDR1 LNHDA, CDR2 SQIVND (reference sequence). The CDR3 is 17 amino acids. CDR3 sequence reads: CASSITLRQGWHNEQFF. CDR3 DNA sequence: TGTGCCAGTAGTATAACCCTCCGACAGGGATGGCACAATGAGCAGTTCTTC. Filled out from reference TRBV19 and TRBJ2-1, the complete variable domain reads DGGITQSPKYLFRKEGQNVTLSCEQNLNHDAMYWYRQDPGQGLRLIYYSQIVNDFQKGDIAEGYSVSREKKESFPLTVTSAQKNPTAFYLCASSITLRQGWHNEQFFGPGTRLTVL.

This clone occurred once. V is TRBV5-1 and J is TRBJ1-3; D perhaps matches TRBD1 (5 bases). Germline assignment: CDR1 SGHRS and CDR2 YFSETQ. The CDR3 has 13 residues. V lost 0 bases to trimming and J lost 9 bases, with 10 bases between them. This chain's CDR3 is CASSLAEGLTIYF. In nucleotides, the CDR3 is TGCGCCAGCAGCTTGGCCGAGGGGCTCACCATATATTTT.

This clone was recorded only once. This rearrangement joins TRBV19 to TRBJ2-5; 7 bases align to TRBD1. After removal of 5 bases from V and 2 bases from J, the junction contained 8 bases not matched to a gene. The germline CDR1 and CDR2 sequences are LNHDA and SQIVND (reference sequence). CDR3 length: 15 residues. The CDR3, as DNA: TGTGCCAGTAGTCGCCGGACAGGTTTGCAAGAGACCCAGTACTTC. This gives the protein CASSRRTGLQETQYF.

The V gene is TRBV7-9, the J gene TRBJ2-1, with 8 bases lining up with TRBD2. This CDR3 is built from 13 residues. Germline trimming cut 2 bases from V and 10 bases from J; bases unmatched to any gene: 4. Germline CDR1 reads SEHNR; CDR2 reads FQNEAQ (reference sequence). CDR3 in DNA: TGTGCCAGCAGCTTAAATAGCGGGACGGAGCAGTTCTTC. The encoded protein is CASSLNSGTEQFF.

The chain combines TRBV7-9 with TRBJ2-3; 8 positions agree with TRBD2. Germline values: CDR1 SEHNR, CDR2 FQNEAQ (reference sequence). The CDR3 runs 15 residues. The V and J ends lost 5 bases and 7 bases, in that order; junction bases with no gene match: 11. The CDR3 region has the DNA TGTGCCAGCAGCGAAGCCGGGACTAGTAGGAATACGCAGTATTTT. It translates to CASSEAGTSRNTQYF.

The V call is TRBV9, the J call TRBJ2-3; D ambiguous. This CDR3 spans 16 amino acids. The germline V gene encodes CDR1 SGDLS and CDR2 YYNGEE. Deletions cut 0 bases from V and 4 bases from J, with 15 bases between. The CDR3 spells CASSVGLLGSPDTQYF. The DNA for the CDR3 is TGTGCCAGCAGCGTAGGTTTACTGGGAAGCCCAGATACGCAGTATTTT.